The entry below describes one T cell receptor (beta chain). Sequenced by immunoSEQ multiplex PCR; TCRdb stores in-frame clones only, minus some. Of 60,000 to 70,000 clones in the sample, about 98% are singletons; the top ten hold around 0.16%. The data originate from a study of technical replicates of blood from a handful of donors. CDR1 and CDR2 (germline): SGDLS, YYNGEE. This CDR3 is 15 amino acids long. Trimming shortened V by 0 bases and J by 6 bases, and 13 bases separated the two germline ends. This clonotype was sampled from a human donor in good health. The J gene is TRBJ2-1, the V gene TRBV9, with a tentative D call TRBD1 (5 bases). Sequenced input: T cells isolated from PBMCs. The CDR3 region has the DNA TGTGCCAGCAGCGTAGGGGGCAGTACCGTCAATGAGCAGTTCTTC. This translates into CASSVGGSTVNEQFF.